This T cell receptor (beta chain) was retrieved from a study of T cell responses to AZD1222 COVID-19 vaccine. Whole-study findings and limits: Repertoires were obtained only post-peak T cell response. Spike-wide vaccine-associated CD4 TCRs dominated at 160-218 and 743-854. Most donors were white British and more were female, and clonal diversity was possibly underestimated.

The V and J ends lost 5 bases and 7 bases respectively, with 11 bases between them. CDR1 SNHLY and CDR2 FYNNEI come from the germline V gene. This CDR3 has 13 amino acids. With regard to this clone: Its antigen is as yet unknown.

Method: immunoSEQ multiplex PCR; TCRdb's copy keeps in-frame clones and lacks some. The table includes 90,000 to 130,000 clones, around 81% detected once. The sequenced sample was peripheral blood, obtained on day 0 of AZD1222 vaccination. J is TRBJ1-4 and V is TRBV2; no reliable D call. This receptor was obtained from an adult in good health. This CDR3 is CASSPRMGEKLFF. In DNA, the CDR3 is TGTGCCAGCAGTCCAAGGATGGGTGAAAAACTGTTTTTT. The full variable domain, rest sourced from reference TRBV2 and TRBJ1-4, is EPEVTQTPSHQVTQMGQEVILRCVPISNHLYFYWYRQILGQKVEFLVSFYNNEISEKSEIFDDQFSVERPDGSNFTLKIRSTKLEDSAMYFCASSPRMGEKLFFGSGTQLSVL.